This T cell receptor (beta chain) was observed in a study of beta chain features in type 1 diabetes. Study-level results: When Type 1 diabetes patients were examined, their TCRB CDR3s proved moderately but significantly shorter in all four CD4+ subsets.

Since all of the isolated RNA was reverse transcribed, expressed TCRB transcripts were what got sequenced. The assay was immunoSEQ multiplex PCR, and TCRdb's table has in-frame clones only and misses some. The sample holds some 700,000 clones, roughly 13% seen once. The V and J ends lost 1 base and 8 bases respectively, with 11 bases between them. Germline V lookup: CDR1 SGHVS, CDR2 FQNEAQ. The CDR3 is 13 amino acids. On this clone: Its antigen is unknown.

J is TRBJ1-2 and V is TRBV7-8, with D unclear. Material for sequencing was naive CD4+ T cells from blood. This TCR derives from a man aged 18 to 30 with type 1 diabetes. The CDR3 bases are TGTGCCAGCAGCTTAGGGGTTCCCGGGGGCTACACCTTC. It yields the protein CASSLGVPGGYTF.